This is a list of T cell receptor beta chains from one sample in a study of blood T cell repertoires in COVID-19. Here immunoSEQ multiplex PCR was the method, and the copy in TCRdb shows in-frame clones only, minus some. The sample lists about 180,000 clones; roughly 85% were seen once. The sample taken for sequencing was peripheral blood. The receptor set was obtained from a woman aged 70-85 years with acute or convalescent COVID-19. Each CDR3 is given without its conserved first and last residue.

TRBV9 ASSVGGGRGETQY
TRBV6-1 ASSEGGLNYEQY
TRBV10-3 AISVGGEQF
TRBV18 ASSPSQGNQPQH
TRBV4-2 ASSQDLVSVNQPQH
TRBV29-1 SVGTSGRGEQY
TRBV7-8 ASTPGNTFYEQY
TRBV19 ASSIARGGTDTQY
TRBV27 ASSLKGQSRTNTEAF
TRBV7-2 ASSFNPSGNTIY
TRBV18 ASSPSSSGSSGEQF
TRBV27 ASRGGDALSPLH
TRBV4-2 ASSQTGTSMRYEQF
TRBV7-2 ASSLEVWGSSGNTIY
TRBV19 ASSLGQGYHNEQF
TRBV3-1/TRBV3-2 ASSQLSLGTGAGYT
TRBV10-2 ASRLAGGFDEQF
TRBV5-1 ASSLYQGADTQY
TRBV29-1 SVVGVGGHSYEQY
TRBV5-4 ASSLAPTGAGNTIY
TRBV6-6 ASLESASSYEQY
TRBV5-1 ASSLGRGRDTEAF
TRBV19 ASSIIKGRGDTGELF
TRBV10-3 AITEGGATYEQY
TRBV7-3 ASSLGGSLYNEQF
TRBV18 ASSPRTSGTGETQY
TRBV9 ASSVGGGGSAGGANVLT
TRBV3-1/TRBV3-2 ASSPGNGEQY
TRBV5-1 ASSPRTGADTEAF
TRBV7-2 ASSFPELAGGDTQY
TRBV9 ASRDYRDSYGYT
TRBV2 ASSEENNQPQH
TRBV3-1/TRBV3-2 ASSPRGSGSGETQY
TRBV19 ASSIATQGPGEKLF
TRBV28 ASNPTGRLETQY
TRBV5-4 ASSLAGRDSYT
TRBV6-1 ASSEAFTGPTNYGYT